This T cell receptor (beta chain) was documented in a study of early T cells in non-severe SARS-CoV-2 infection (dated by TCRdb to 2020 to 2022). For context, the study as a whole: TCR sequencing used bulk RNA from unsorted whole blood, so alpha and beta chains could not be paired.

Here is what the overall study found, with its caveats: Matching against VDJdb was skewed toward anti-spike CD8 responses, likely underestimated virus-specific expansions, and missed private and CD4 specificities.

Set within a cohort of healthcare workers in London, UK, this nested case-control study involved weekly PCR testing of nasopharyngeal swabs along with blood sampling. Healthcare workers were recruited during the week of the UK lockdown, between 23 and 31 March 2020, and followed weekly for up to 16 weeks. Receptor libraries were prepared by 5' RACE. These reads were obtained on a NextSeq 500. In the TCR library protocol, unique molecular identifiers were attached to individual cDNA molecules to correct for PCR bias and sequencing error. Both TCR alpha and beta chains were sequenced, and tight co-correlation was observed between alpha and beta sequence abundances in each sample. Per the authors' processing: Decombinator V4 was used to annotate TCR sequences for V gene, J gene and CDR3. Expanded TCRs were defined as changing significantly between any two time points under a Poisson model with p below 0.0001. Abundances of TCRs were expressed as counts per million after normalisation to the total number of TCRs sequenced in each sample. TRAV1-2 paired with TRAJ12, TRAJ20 or TRAJ33 defined MAIT TCRs, while TRAV10 paired with TRAJ18 defined iNKT TCRs. A search of VDJdb, accessed on 1 November 2021, was run for TCRs annotated to CMV, EBV and SARS-CoV-2, with TCRs annotated for multiple antigens excluded. TCRdb reran the public reads through fastp at Q25 and MiXCR, keeping productive beta chains. Entries that share a CDR3 protein sequence are merged under the most common genes and DNA. Clone size and V and J calls follow TCRdb, not the original study. The sample contains about 48,000 distinct CDR3 sequences, approximately 7.6% of them found a single time. The ten largest clones capture roughly 5.9% of the sample.

This clonotype showed up many times. It lacks a known antigen. There are no base qualities to consult, and no much larger clone falls within one base. Trimming removed 10 bases from V and 4 bases from J, leaving 14 bases between the germline ends. The germline V gene provides CDR1 SNHLY and CDR2 FYNNEI. The CDR3 runs 13 residues from the cysteine to the phenylalanine. The retained sequence is limited to the CDR3, 39 bases, with the frame set at the first base. This chain joins TRBV2 to TRBJ1-5; the D gene is possibly TRBD1, with 5 bases matching. The specimen was whole blood. The receptor was isolated from an adult who was a healthcare worker with PCR-confirmed SARS-CoV-2 infection or an uninfected control (not recorded which). At the DNA level, the sequence is TGTGCCACCGGACAATCTCGGAATCAGCCCCAGCATTTT. Translated, this gives CATGQSRNQPQHF.